This TCR beta chain was retrieved from a study of technical replicates of blood from several donors. Data came from immunoSEQ multiplex PCR; TCRdb stores just in-frame clones and leaves some out. The table lists approximately 92,000 clones, about 95% of them singletons, with about 0.35% in the top ten. V was shortened by 4 bases and J by 1 base, with 8 bases between the two germline ends. Per the germline V gene, CDR1 is MNHNS and CDR2 is SASEGT. The CDR3 spans 13 residues. The sequencing sample was made of T cells isolated from PBMCs. The TCR originated in a human donor in good health. The V call is TRBV6-1, the J call TRBJ2-7; D is unclear. CDR3 amino acids: CASSAGRSYEQYF. The CDR3 DNA sequence: TGTGCCAGCAGTGCTGGCAGATCCTACGAGCAGTACTTC.